The clone carrying this T cell receptor beta chain has only one observation. The target antigen is unknown. Data came from immunoSEQ multiplex PCR; TCRdb stores just in-frame clones and leaves some out. This sample has around 140,000 clones, with around nine tenths found just once. The sample originates from a study of T cell responses to AZD1222 COVID-19 vaccine. Overall study context: Investigators merged groups given second doses at roughly 4 or roughly 12 weeks. Study-level results: The CD4 TCRs associated with vaccination extended across spike and predominated at 160-218 and 743-854. Without day 14 samples, only post-peak T cell repertoires were studied.

Germline V CDR1 and CDR2: MDHEN, SYDVKM. The CDR3 totals 15 residues. J was trimmed by 2 bases and V by 7 bases; bases with no gene match: 7. The TCR originated in an adult in good health. The chain is built from TRBV28 and TRBJ2-7, with 11 bases aligning to TRBD1. This specimen was peripheral blood, taken on day 0 of AZD1222 vaccination. CDR3 DNA sequence: TGTGCCAGCACCCGACCGGACAGGGGGCCCTACGAGCAGTACTTC. This gives the protein CASTRPDRGPYEQYF.